This entry features one TCR beta chain sequence. The target antigen is unknown. This CDR3 has 10 residues. From germline, CDR1 is ENHRY and CDR2 SYGVKD. Trimming pared 11 bases from V and 6 bases from J, leaving 8 bases between. This sample stems from a study of cytomegalovirus exposure and HLA in healthy donors. Whole-study findings and limits: According to a later analysis, donors in an Asian-associated ancestry cluster reportedly had fewer N-insertions than the roughly 660-donor mean. Segments of the TCR beta V type were, in most cases, productive about 87% or about 30% of the time in an earlier analysis. The only immune exposure information that was available was CMV serostatus. With later analysis, a missense DCLRE1C variant became linked to TCR beta V- and J-gene trimming.

Primers included in the PCR were 60 Vbeta and 13 Jbeta primers. Measured with immunoSEQ multiplex PCR; TCRdb has only the in-frame clones, and not every one. In the table there are over 150,000 clones, about four fifths of which are singletons. The receptor's source is a man younger than 45 in good health and CMV-seronegative. The chain joins TRBV10-3 to TRBJ1-5; D is uncertain. Input material: PBMCs. The CDR3 DNA reads TGTGCCCCCCTACCTCAGCCCCAGCATTTT. Amino acid sequence: CAPLPQPQHF.